The present TCR beta chain was sequenced within a study of graft-versus-host responses after intestinal transplantation. Profiling relied on immunoSEQ multiplex PCR, and the TCRdb table lists in-frame clones only, not all of them. Among about 88,000 clones listed, approximately 94% were seen once. Germline CDR1 reads SGHTA; CDR2 reads FQGNSA. The CDR3 loop spans 16 amino acids. The V end lost 5 bases, the J end lost 1 base, and 14 bases lay between the germline ends. As concerns this clone: What it binds is not known.

The chain is built from TRBV7-2 and TRBJ2-2; no clear D gene. Specimen: unstimulated CD4+ T cells sorted from spleen or lymph node cells, collected before transplant. The sequence came from a human donor who was the organ donor for an intestinal transplant. The CDR3 loop is CASSRRQAVNTGELFF. The CDR3 DNA reads TGTGCCAGCAGCCGCCGGCAGGCGGTGAACACCGGGGAGCTGTTTTTT. Drawing the rest from reference TRBV7-2 and TRBJ2-2, the complete variable domain is GAGVSQSPSNKVTEKGKDVELRCDPISGHTALYWYRQSLGQGLEFLIYFQGNSAPDKSGLPSDRFSAERTGGSVSTLTIQRTQQEDSAVYLCASSRRQAVNTGELFFGEGSRLTVL.